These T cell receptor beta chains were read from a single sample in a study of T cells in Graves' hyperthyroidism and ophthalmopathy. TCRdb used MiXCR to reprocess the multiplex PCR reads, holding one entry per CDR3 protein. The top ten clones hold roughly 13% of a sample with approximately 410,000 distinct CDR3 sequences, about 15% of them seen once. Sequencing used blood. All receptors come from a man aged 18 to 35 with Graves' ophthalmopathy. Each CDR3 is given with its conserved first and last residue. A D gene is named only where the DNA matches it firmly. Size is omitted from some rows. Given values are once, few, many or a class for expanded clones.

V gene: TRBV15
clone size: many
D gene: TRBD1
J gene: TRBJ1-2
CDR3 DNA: TGTGCCACCAGCTACAGGGGGCTTGGCTACACCTTC
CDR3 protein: CATSYRGLGYTF

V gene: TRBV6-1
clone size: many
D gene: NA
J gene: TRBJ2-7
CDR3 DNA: TGTGCCACCCGCCCCGGACTCACCTACGAGCAGTACTTC
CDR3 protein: CATRPGLTYEQYF

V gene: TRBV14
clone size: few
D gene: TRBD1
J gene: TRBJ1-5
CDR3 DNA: TGTGCCAGCAGCCCGGACCCGGACAGGGGGCCTTTGGGCAATCAGCCCCAGCATTTT
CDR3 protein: CASSPDPDRGPLGNQPQHF

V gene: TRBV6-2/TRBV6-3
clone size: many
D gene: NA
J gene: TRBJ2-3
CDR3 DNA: TGTGCCAGCAGGCTAACAGATACGCAGTATTTT
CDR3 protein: CASRLTDTQYF

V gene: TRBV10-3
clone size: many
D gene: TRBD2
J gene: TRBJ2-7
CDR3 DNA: TGTGCCATCAGTGAGTCGTCCGGGGGGAAACTCTACGAGCAGTACTTC
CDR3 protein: CAISESSGGKLYEQYF

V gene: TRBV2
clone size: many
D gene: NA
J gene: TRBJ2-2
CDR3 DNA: TGTGCCAGCACAGTCTCTCTTCCATCGAACACCGGGGAGCTGTTTTTT
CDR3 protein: CASTVSLPSNTGELFF

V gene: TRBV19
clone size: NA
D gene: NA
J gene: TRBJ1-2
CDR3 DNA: TGTGCCAGTAGTATTTACAGCTCTAACTATGGCTACACCTTC
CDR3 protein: CASSIYSSNYGYTF

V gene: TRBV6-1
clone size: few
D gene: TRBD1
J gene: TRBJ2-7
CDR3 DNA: TGTGCCAGCTCCGGGACAGGGGCGTCCTACGAGCAGTACTTC
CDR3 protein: CASSGTGASYEQYF

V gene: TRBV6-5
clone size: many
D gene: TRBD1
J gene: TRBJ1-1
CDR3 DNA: TGTGCCAGCAGTTACACCGGACAGGGCACTGAAGCTTTCTTT
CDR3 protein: CASSYTGQGTEAFF

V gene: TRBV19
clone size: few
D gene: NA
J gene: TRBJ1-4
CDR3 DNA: TGTGCCAGTAGCCATGCAACTAATGAAAAACTGTTTTTT
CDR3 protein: CASSHATNEKLFF